This T cell receptor beta chain was captured by sequencing in a study of blood T cell repertoires in COVID-19. This clone is a singleton in its sample. Sequencing was performed with immunoSEQ multiplex PCR; in TCRdb, only in-frame clones are kept and a portion is missing. Of about 480,000 clones in the sample, 88% were seen once. Trimming removed 5 bases from V and 5 bases from J, with 7 bases in between. This CDR3 region has 12 residues. The chain joins TRBV12-3 or TRBV12-4 to TRBJ2-1; D is undetermined. This TCR came from a woman between 40 and 50 years old who had recovered from COVID-19. The sequenced material came from PBMCs or T cells enriched from blood (not recorded which). CDR3 in DNA: TGTGCCAGCAGTACAGTGGACAATGAGCAGTTCTTC. It specifies CASSTVDNEQFF.